The clone carrying this T cell receptor beta chain has only one observation. This record belongs to a study of cytomegalovirus exposure and HLA in healthy donors. This CDR3 is built from 13 residues. The germline V gene has CDR1 SGHKS and CDR2 YYEKEE (reference sequence). The ends were cut back, 4 bases at V and 8 bases at J, with 13 bases in the middle. The PCR contained 60 Vbeta and 13 Jbeta primers. Profiled with immunoSEQ multiplex PCR; TCRdb holds only in-frame clones, not every one. The sample consists of more than 95,000 clones, about 79% of them appearing once. The source of this sequence is a man aged 55 to 69 in good health and CMV-seropositive. The sample consisted of PBMCs. V and J are TRBV5-5 and TRBJ2-1; a weak D match, TRBD1 (7 bases). The CDR3 sequence is CASSHQGGDEQFF. The CDR3 DNA sequence: TGTGCCAGCAGCCATCAGGGGGGCGATGAGCAGTTCTTC.